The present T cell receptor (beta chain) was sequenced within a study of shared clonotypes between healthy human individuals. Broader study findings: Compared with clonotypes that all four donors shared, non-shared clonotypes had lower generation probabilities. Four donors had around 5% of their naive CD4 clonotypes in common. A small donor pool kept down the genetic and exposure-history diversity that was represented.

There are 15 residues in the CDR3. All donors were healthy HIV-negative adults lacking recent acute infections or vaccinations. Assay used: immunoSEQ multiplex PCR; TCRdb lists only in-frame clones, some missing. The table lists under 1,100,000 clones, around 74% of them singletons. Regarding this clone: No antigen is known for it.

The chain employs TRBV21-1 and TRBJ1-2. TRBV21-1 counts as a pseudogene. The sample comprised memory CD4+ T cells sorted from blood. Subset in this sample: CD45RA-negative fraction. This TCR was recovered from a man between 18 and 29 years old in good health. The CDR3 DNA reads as TGTGCCAGCAGCACACCCCGGGACCGATGTGTAAGCTACACCTTC. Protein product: CASSTPRDRCVSYTF.